The 26 T cell receptor beta chains given below trace back to one sample, sequenced in a study of cytotoxic CD8 clonotypes in ibrutinib-treated CLL. Clones were read by immunoSEQ multiplex PCR, and TCRdb kept only the in-frame ones, dropping some. The repertoire holds roughly 200,000 clones, with roughly three quarters as singletons. The sequenced sample was PBMCs, obtained after 12 months of ibrutinib treatment. These receptors all come from a human donor with chronic lymphocytic leukemia.

This clone was found once. V and J are TRBV7-2 and TRBJ1-5; D might be TRBD1 (5 bases). Trimming took 5 bases from V and 7 from J, leaving 18 bases between them. Per germline, CDR1 SGHTA and CDR2 FQGNSA. The CDR3 is 15 residues long. CDR3 in DNA: TGTGCCAGCAGCCGTATCCAGGGTTCTGGCCAGCCCCAGCATTTT. It specifies CASSRIQGSGQPQHF.

This clone was counted a single time. The gene calls are TRBV7-2 and TRBJ2-7; D tentatively fits TRBD1 or TRBD2 (5 bases each). Germline CDR1 SGHTA, CDR2 FQGNSA. V was shortened by 5 bases and J by 0 bases, with 11 bases between the two germline ends. The CDR3 consists of 14 residues. CDR3 amino acids: CASSPGPASYEQYF. The CDR3 DNA is TGTGCCAGCAGCCCGGGACCCGCCTCCTACGAGCAGTACTTC.

This clone has more than one count but fewer than ten. This chain links TRBV19 with TRBJ1-1; the D is unclear. This CDR3 region has 15 residues. Trimming shortened V by 5 bases and J by 4 bases, and 17 bases separated the two germline ends. The germline V gene encodes CDR1 LNHDA and CDR2 SQIVND (reference sequence). CDR3: CASSPLGRVVTEAFF. CDR3 bases: TGTGCCAGTAGTCCCCTGGGCCGTGTTGTCACTGAAGCTTTCTTT.

This clone was detected ten times or more. This sequence joins TRBV4-2 and TRBJ1-4; D possibly corresponds to TRBD1 (6 bases). This CDR3 comprises 15 residues. Trimming removed 1 base at V and 8 bases at J, with 14 bases between. Germline CDR1 is LGHNA and CDR2 is YNFKEQ. In nucleotides, the CDR3 is TGTGCCAGCAGCCAAGGGGCAGGGGTGGGAGAAAAACTGTTTTTT. Protein product: CASSQGAGVGEKLFF.

This clone was seen a few times. The CDR3 nucleotides read TGTGCCAGCTCGCCGGGGTCACCCCTCCACTTT. As protein: CASSPGSPLHF. This sequence joins TRBV18 and TRBJ1-6; D is undetermined. The CDR3 covers 11 residues. V was cut by 6 bases and J by 10 bases, with 7 bases left in between. In germline, CDR1 is KGHSH, CDR2 LQKENI.

This chain joins TRBV30 and TRBJ2-7; 7 positions match TRBD1. The CDR3 covers 14 residues. The ends lost 1 base at V and 3 bases at J; junction bases unmatched: 6. Germline V gene data show CDR1 as GTSNPN and CDR2 as SVGIG (reference sequence). The CDR3 here is CAWSEAAGGYEQYF. The CDR3 DNA is TGTGCCTGGAGTGAGGCTGCAGGGGGCTACGAGCAGTACTTC.

The count of this clone is one. This chain connects TRBV29-1 to TRBJ2-7; weak D call: TRBD1 (6 bases). The germline gives CDR1 SQVTM, CDR2 ANQGSEA. Trimming took 3 bases from V and 2 from J, leaving 17 bases between them. The CDR3 is made up of 15 amino acids. The CDR3 loop is CSVEVGGIPTYEQYF. In nucleotides, the CDR3 is TGCAGCGTTGAGGTAGGGGGAATCCCAACCTACGAGCAGTACTTC.

The chain links TRBV30 to TRBJ1-5; 7 nucleotides line up with TRBD1. The CDR3 spans 12 residues. Trimming cost V 7 bases and J 6 bases; bases outside gene matches: 6. Germline CDR1 reads GTSNPN; CDR2 reads SVGIG (reference sequence). DNA for the CDR3: TGTGCCTTCCCAGACAGGGCTCAGCCCCAGCATTTT. Translation gives CAFPDRAQPQHF.

The chain carries TRBV14 and TRBJ2-2; D gene ambiguous. With 1 base removed from V and 2 bases from J, the gap between germline ends came to 8 bases. Per the germline V gene, CDR1 is SGHDN and CDR2 is FVKESK. The CDR3 covers 15 residues. The CDR3, as DNA: TGTGCCAGCAGCCAAGTCCAGCGTAACACCGGGGAGCTGTTTTTT. Its protein product is CASSQVQRNTGELFF.

V usage is TRBV7-2 and J usage is TRBJ2-5; tentatively, D is TRBD2 (6 bases). This CDR3 region has 14 residues. Between the trimmed V and J ends, which lost 6 bases and 5 bases, there was a span of 16 bases. Germline V gene sequence: CDR1 SGHTA, CDR2 FQGNSA. CDR3 in amino acids: CASSPGSRGETQYF. The CDR3, as DNA: TGTGCCAGCAGTCCCGGGTCTCGGGGGGAGACCCAGTACTTC.

This clone was observed once. This chain uses TRBV7-9 with TRBJ2-5; D assignment may be TRBD1 or TRBD2 (5 bases each). CDR3 length equals 15 residues. CDR1 SEHNR and CDR2 FQNEAQ come from the germline V gene (reference sequence). Between the trimmed V and J ends, which lost 3 bases and 4 bases, there was a span of 15 bases. The CDR3 bases are TGTGCCAGCAGCTTCTGGGGGAATATTGGAGAGACCCAGTACTTC. Translation gives CASSFWGNIGETQYF.

This clone occurred a few times. CDR3: CASSPTGLFNHEQYF. The DNA for the CDR3 is TGTGCCAGCTCCCCGACAGGGTTGTTTAACCACGAGCAGTACTTC. This chain connects TRBV18 to TRBJ2-7, with TRBD1 matching 7 bases. CDR1 is KGHSH and CDR2 is LQKENI in the germline V gene. With V trimmed by 6 bases and J by 5 bases, 13 bases remained unmatched. This CDR3 contains 15 residues.

This rearrangement joins TRBV30 to TRBJ1-2, with D possibly matching TRBD1 (5 bases). The CDR3 runs 17 residues. Germline V gene lookup returns CDR1 GTSNPN and CDR2 SVGIG (reference sequence). CDR3 sequence: CAINPPGPKGPTYGYTF. CDR3 in DNA: TGTGCGATAAACCCCCCGGGACCGAAGGGGCCTACCTATGGCTACACCTTC.

The rearrangement joins TRBV7-2 to TRBJ2-2, with 9 bases identical to TRBD2. CDR3 size: 16 residues. V shed 6 bases and J 2 bases; nucleotides not matched to a gene: 7. Germline V gene sequence: CDR1 SGHTA, CDR2 FQGNSA. The CDR3 DNA follows: TGTGCCAGCAGACGGGCACTAGCGGGCAACACCGGGGAGCTGTTTTTT. It codes for CASRRALAGNTGELFF. Based on the CDR3 plus reference TRBV7-2 and TRBJ2-2, the full variable domain is GAGVSQSPSNKVTEKGKDVELRCDPISGHTALYWYRQSLGQGLEFLIYFQGNSAPDKSGLPSDRFSAERTGGSVSTLTIQRTQQEDSAVYLCASRRALAGNTGELFFGEGSRLTVL.

V is TRBV28 and J is TRBJ2-7; D is undetermined. The CDR3 length is 12 residues. The germline gives CDR1 MDHEN, CDR2 SYDVKM. Trimming pared 6 bases from V and 2 bases from J, leaving 8 bases between. The CDR3 loop is CASRTLTYEQYF. The CDR3 region has the DNA TGTGCCAGCAGGACCTTAACCTACGAGCAGTACTTC.

This chain joins TRBV30 and TRBJ2-5; D is ambiguous. The germline V gene has CDR1 GTSNPN and CDR2 SVGIG (reference sequence). The CDR3 has 14 residues. V lost 2 bases, J lost 0 bases, and 10 bases lay in between. The CDR3 nucleotides read TGTGCCTGGAGTTGGGCTGCGTACCAAGAGACCCAGTACTTC. Translation gives CAWSWAAYQETQYF.

The chain carries TRBV6-5 and TRBJ1-3; TRBD1 agrees at 7 bases. Germline loops: CDR1 MNHEY, CDR2 SVGAGI. With 3 bases clipped from V and 0 bases from J, the junction kept 2 bases outside the gene matches. CDR3 length: 15 amino acids. As DNA, the CDR3 is TGTGCCAGCAGTTATGACAGGGCCTCTGGAAACACCATATATTTT. Its protein product is CASSYDRASGNTIYF.

This clone showed up just a few times. The chain joins TRBV5-6 to TRBJ2-5; D is unresolved. Trimming took 6 bases from V and 0 from J, leaving 18 bases between them. Per the germline V gene, CDR1 is SGHDT and CDR2 is YYEEEE. This CDR3 has 16 residues. The CDR3 DNA is TGTGCCAGCAACCTTAGAGGTGATGGGTACCAAGAGACCCAGTACTTC. Protein sequence: CASNLRGDGYQETQYF.

The CDR3, as DNA: TGTGCCTGGAGGACGACAGACACTGAAGCTTTCTTT. It encodes CAWRTTDTEAFF. V is TRBV30 and J is TRBJ1-1; the D gene is possibly TRBD1 (5 bases). V was clipped by 3 bases and J by 3 bases, with 8 bases between them. Germline V lookup: CDR1 GTSNPN, CDR2 SVGIG (reference sequence). There are 12 residues in the CDR3.

The count of this clone is one. The genes are TRBV19 and TRBJ2-7; tentative D call: TRBD2 (5 bases). Germline values: CDR1 LNHDA, CDR2 SQIVND (reference sequence). V was shortened by 5 bases and J by 4 bases, with 12 bases between the two germline ends. The CDR3 is 13 residues long. The CDR3 coding sequence is TGTGCCAGTAGTGTGGTTGGGAGTTACGAGCAGTACTTC. Encoded protein: CASSVVGSYEQYF.

This sequence joins TRBV7-9 and TRBJ1-2; D gene unclear. Trimming took 5 bases from V and 14 from J, leaving 12 bases between them. From germline, CDR1 is SEHNR and CDR2 FQNEAQ (reference sequence). This CDR3 has 10 residues. In DNA, the CDR3 is TGTGCCAGCAGCGGCCTTATGAGGACCTTC. It is translated as CASSGLMRTF.

This chain links TRBV28 with TRBJ2-3, with D unclear. Germline loops: CDR1 MDHEN, CDR2 SYDVKM. The CDR3 extends over 12 amino acids. The V gene lost 4 bases and the J gene lost 5 bases, with 7 bases spanning the gap. In nucleotides, the CDR3 is TGTGCCAGCAGTTCTACCTTAGATACGCAGTATTTT. Its translation is CASSSTLDTQYF.

This clone was detected only a few times. This chain connects TRBV5-4 to TRBJ2-1; D is ambiguous. V was trimmed by 3 bases and J by 6 bases, leaving 7 bases between them. CDR3 length equals 12 residues. Germline V gene sequence: CDR1 SGHNT, CDR2 YYREEE (reference sequence). The CDR3 DNA is TGTGCCAGCAGCTCCCGGCTCAATGAGCAGTTCTTC. Amino acid sequence: CASSSRLNEQFF.

The gene calls are TRBV7-2 and TRBJ2-2; 7 nucleotides match TRBD1. V lost 3 bases to trimming and J lost 6 bases; unmatched junction nucleotides: 7. The CDR3 has 15 amino acids. The germline CDR1 and CDR2 sequences are SGHTA and FQGNSA. Here the CDR3 reads CASSFLRQGAGELFF. The CDR3 nucleotides read TGTGCCAGCAGCTTCCTACGACAGGGTGCCGGGGAGCTGTTTTTT.

This clone occurred a few times. The rearrangement uses TRBV15 and TRBJ1-2; 7 bases fit TRBD1. Germline CDR1 LNHNV, CDR2 YYDKDF (reference sequence). The junction had 7 bases not matched to a gene; V was cut back by 5 bases and J by 4 bases. The CDR3 consists of 14 residues. CDR3 sequence (DNA): TGTGCCACCAGCGGGACAGCGGCAGGCTATGGCTACACCTTC. As protein: CATSGTAAGYGYTF. Full variable domain (rest looked up from reference TRBV15 and TRBJ1-2): DAMVIQNPRYQVTQFGKPVTLSCSQTLNHNVMYWYQQKSSQAPKLLFHYYDKDFNNEADTPDNFQSRRPNTSFCFLDIRSPGLGDTAMYLCATSGTAAGYGYTFGSGTRLTVV.

This clone was found a few times. The chain uses TRBV6-6 and TRBJ2-1, with 8 bases matching TRBD2. V shed 7 bases and J 5 bases; nucleotides not matched to a gene: 13. The CDR3 covers 16 residues. CDR1 MNHNY and CDR2 SVGAGI come from the germline V gene (reference sequence). The CDR3 is CASTLSGGGRNNEQFF. CDR3 nucleotide sequence: TGTGCCAGCACCCTCTCGGGAGGCGGGAGGAACAATGAGCAGTTCTTC.